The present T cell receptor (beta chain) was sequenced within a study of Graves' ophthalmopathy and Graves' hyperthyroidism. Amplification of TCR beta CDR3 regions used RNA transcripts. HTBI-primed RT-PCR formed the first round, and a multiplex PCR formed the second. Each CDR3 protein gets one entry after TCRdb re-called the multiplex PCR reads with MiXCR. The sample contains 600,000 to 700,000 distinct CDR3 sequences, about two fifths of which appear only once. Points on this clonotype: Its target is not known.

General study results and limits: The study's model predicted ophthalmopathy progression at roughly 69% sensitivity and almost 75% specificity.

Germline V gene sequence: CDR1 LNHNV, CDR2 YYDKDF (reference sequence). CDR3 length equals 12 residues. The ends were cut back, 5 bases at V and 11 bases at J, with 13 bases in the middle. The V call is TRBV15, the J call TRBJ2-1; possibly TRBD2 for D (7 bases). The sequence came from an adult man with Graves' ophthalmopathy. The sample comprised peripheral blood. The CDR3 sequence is CATSGGGTQQFF. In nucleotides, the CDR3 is TGTGCCACCAGCGGGGGGGGGACACAGCAGTTCTTC.